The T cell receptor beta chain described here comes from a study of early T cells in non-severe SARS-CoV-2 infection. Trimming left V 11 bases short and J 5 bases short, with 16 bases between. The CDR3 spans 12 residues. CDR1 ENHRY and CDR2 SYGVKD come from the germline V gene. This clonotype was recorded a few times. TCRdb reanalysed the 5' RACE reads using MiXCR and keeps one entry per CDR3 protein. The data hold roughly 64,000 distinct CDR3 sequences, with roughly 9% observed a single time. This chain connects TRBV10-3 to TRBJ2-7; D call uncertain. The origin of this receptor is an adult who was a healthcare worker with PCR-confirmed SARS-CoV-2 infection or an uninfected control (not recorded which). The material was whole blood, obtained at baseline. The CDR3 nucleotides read TGTGCCGTCGAATCGAATCTCGACGAGCAGTACTTC. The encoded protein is CAVESNLDEQYF.